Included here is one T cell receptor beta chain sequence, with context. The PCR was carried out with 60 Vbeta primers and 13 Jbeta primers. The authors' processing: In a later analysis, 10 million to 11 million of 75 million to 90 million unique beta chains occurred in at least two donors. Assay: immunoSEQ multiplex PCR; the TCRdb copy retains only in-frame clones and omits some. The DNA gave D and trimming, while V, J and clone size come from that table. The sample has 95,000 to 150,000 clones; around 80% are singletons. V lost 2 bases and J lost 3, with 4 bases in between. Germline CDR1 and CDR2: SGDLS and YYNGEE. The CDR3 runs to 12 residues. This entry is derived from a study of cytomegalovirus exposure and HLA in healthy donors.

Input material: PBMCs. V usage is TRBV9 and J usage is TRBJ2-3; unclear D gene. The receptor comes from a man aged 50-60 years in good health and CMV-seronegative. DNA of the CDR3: TGTGCCAGCAGCGTCGGGACAGATACGCAGTATTTT. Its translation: CASSVGTDTQYF.